The 12 T cell receptor beta chains below come from one sample, sequenced in a study of blood T cell repertoires in COVID-19. Repertoires were generated with immunoSEQ multiplex PCR, while TCRdb's copy carries only in-frame clones and drops some. The sample lists tens of thousands of clones, 85% to 90% occurring once. Sequencing input: peripheral blood. Receptor source: a man between 65 and 79 years old with active COVID-19.

This clone was seen a handful of times. The V gene is TRBV5-4, the J gene TRBJ2-7, with a possible D match to TRBD1 (6 bases). This CDR3 region has 12 residues. V was pared by 3 bases and J by 5 bases, with 9 bases between. Per the germline V gene, CDR1 is SGHNT and CDR2 is YYREEE (reference sequence). DNA for the CDR3: TGTGCCAGCAGCTCGACAGGAGACGAGCAGTACTTC. This encodes CASSSTGDEQYF.

The V gene is TRBV7-9, the J gene TRBJ2-5; tentative D call: TRBD2 (6 bases). The CDR3 length is 12 residues. Germline V lookup: CDR1 SEHNR, CDR2 FQNEAQ (reference sequence). V lost 5 bases to trimming and J lost 5 bases, with 9 bases between them. CDR3 sequence: CASSPRGETQYF. The CDR3 nucleotides are TGTGCCAGCAGCCCCCGGGGGGAGACCCAGTACTTC.

V is TRBV27 and J is TRBJ2-1; 11 bases are shared with TRBD2. The V gene end was trimmed by 6 bases and the J gene end by 10 bases; junction bases not matched to a gene: 11. In germline, CDR1 is MNHEY, CDR2 SMNVEV (reference sequence). CDR3 length: 15 amino acids. The CDR3 is CASSPLAGAGGEQFF. DNA of the CDR3: TGTGCCAGCAGCCCACTAGCGGGGGCCGGGGGCGAGCAGTTCTTC.

This clone was seen a single time. The chain has TRBV7-2 and TRBJ2-7, with D unclear. V was shortened by 0 bases and J by 0 bases, with 6 bases between the two germline ends. The germline V gene encodes CDR1 SGHTA and CDR2 FQGNSA. The CDR3 spans 14 residues. As DNA, the CDR3 is TGTGCCAGCAGCTTAGCAGCCCTCTCCTACGAGCAGTACTTC. Protein product: CASSLAALSYEQYF. Together with reference TRBV7-2 and TRBJ2-7, the CDR3 gives the full variable domain: GAGVSQSPSNKVTEKGKDVELRCDPISGHTALYWYRQSLGQGLEFLIYFQGNSAPDKSGLPSDRFSAERTGGSVSTLTIQRTQQEDSAVYLCASSLAALSYEQYFGPGTRLTVT.

V usage is TRBV5-6 and J usage is TRBJ2-1; 14 nucleotides match TRBD2. V shed 0 bases and J 8 bases; nucleotides not matched to a gene: 7. Germline V gene data show CDR1 as SGHDT and CDR2 as YYEEEE. This CDR3 region has 17 residues. CDR3 sequence: CASSLASTSGGGHEQFF. The CDR3 region has the DNA TGTGCCAGCAGCTTGGCCTCGACTAGCGGGGGGGGTCATGAGCAGTTCTTC. Full variable domain (remainder filled in from reference TRBV5-6 and TRBJ2-1): DAGVTQSPTHLIKTRGQQVTLRCSPKSGHDTVSWYQQALGQGPQFIFQYYEEEERQRGNFPDRFSGHQFPNYSSELNVNALLLGDSALYLCASSLASTSGGGHEQFFGPGTRLTVL.

As for this clone: One end of the junction fails to match germline, which may point to a read error. V usage is TRBV3-1 (or the pseudogene TRBV3-2) and J usage is TRBJ1-1, with TRBD1 identical over 7 bases. This CDR3 has 11 amino acids. Germline V gives CDR1 LGHDT, CDR2 YNNKEL (reference sequence). CDR3 nucleotide sequence: TGTGCCAGCAGCCAACTGGACAGGCGGGTCTTT. The encoded protein is CASSQLDRRVF.

This clone was observed once. The rearrangement links TRBV5-6 to TRBJ2-5; TRBD1 might be the D (6 bases). V was pared by 2 bases and J by 3 bases, with 11 bases between. CDR3 length: 14 residues. CDR1 is SGHDT and CDR2 is YYEEEE in the germline V gene. The CDR3 nucleotides read TGTGCCAGCAGCTTTCAACAGGGCAAAGAGACCCAGTACTTC. Translated, it gives CASSFQQGKETQYF.

The chain employs TRBV5-1 and TRBJ2-6; maybe TRBD2 (6 bases). The CDR3 runs 16 residues. Trimming left V 4 bases short and J 2 bases short, with 13 bases between. The V gene's germline CDR1 is SGHRS and CDR2 YFSETQ. CDR3 amino acids: CASSPTGGAGANVLTF. The CDR3 DNA reads TGCGCCAGCAGCCCGACCGGGGGTGCTGGGGCCAACGTCCTGACTTTC. Drawing the rest from reference TRBV5-1 and TRBJ2-6, the complete variable domain is KAGVTQTPRYLIKTRGQQVTLSCSPISGHRSVSWYQQTPGQGLQFLFEYFSETQRNKGNFPGRFSGRQFSNSRSEMNVSTLELGDSALYLCASSPTGGAGANVLTFGAGSRLTVL.

The V and J genes are TRBV3-1 (or the pseudogene TRBV3-2) and TRBJ2-5, with TRBD2 identical over 9 bases. J gave up 5 bases and V 0 bases, and 7 bases lay outside the gene matches. There are 16 residues in the CDR3. Germline V gene sequence: CDR1 LGHDT, CDR2 YNNKEL (reference sequence). In DNA, the CDR3 is TGTGCCAGCAGCCAAGATGAGCGGGGGGCCGGGGAGACCCAGTACTTC. Its protein is CASSQDERGAGETQYF.

J is TRBJ1-2 and V is TRBV9, with 7 positions matching TRBD1. V lost 2 bases, J lost 6 bases, and 4 bases stayed unmatched. Germline V gives CDR1 SGDLS, CDR2 YYNGEE. The CDR3 has 13 residues. CDR3 coding DNA: TGTGCCAGCAGCGTCCAGGGGGGAGATGGCTACACCTTC. Protein sequence: CASSVQGGDGYTF.

This rearrangement joins TRBV5-1 to TRBJ1-3; possibly TRBD1 for D (6 bases). The germline V gene has CDR1 SGHRS and CDR2 YFSETQ. CDR3 length equals 16 residues. V was cut by 6 bases and J by 6 bases, with 22 bases left in between. The CDR3 spells CASTTGEGGRTNTIYF. The CDR3 DNA sequence: TGCGCCAGCACCACCGGCGAGGGGGGGAGGACAAACACCATATATTTT.

There are a few counts of this clone. The V call is TRBV19, the J call TRBJ1-3; D is possibly TRBD1 (6 bases). CDR1 and CDR2 from the germline V gene are LNHDA and SQIVND (reference sequence). V gave up 10 bases and J gave up 0 bases, with 13 bases separating them. CDR3 length equals 14 residues. The CDR3 DNA follows: TGTGCCACCGGGGACACCCACTCTGGAAACACCATATATTTT. Protein sequence: CATGDTHSGNTIYF.